The 20 T cell receptor beta chains below were found in one sample sequenced in a study of CD8+ T cells in alopecia areata. RNA was extracted and reverse transcribed into cDNA as the sequencing template. The assay was immunoSEQ multiplex PCR, and TCRdb's table has in-frame clones only and misses some. The sample includes under 350,000 clones, none of them occurring once. Pooled cells of cutaneous lymph node origin were sorted on CD4, CD8alpha, NKG2D, NKG2ACE and other markers. Material for sequencing was CD4+ T cells sorted from a lymph node. These receptors all come from a C3H/HeJ mouse with alopecia areata. The strain is characterized by the MHC haplotype H2-k.

This clone has more than one count but fewer than ten. Mouse gene names and germline throughout. The DNA read from the CDR3 is TGTGCTAGCAGAGGGTTTACAGGGATCTCCTAT. Encoded protein: CASRGFTGISY. The CDR3 reads in full as CASRGFTGISYEQYF. The J gene is TRBJ2-7, the V gene TRBV17, with a weak D call TRBD1 (6 bases). The CDR3 end falls 4 residues outside the read, so it is completed with the germline J gene. Trimming left V 6 bases short and J 0 bases short, with 15 bases between. The CDR3 is made up of 15 amino acids. Germline CDR1 MNHDT, CDR2 YYDKIL.

This clone was seen more than once but under ten times. Here the gene names and germline are mouse. With the read ending 4 residues before the CDR3 end, the germline J gene is used to fill in that end. Distinct nucleotide sequences in the sample also encode this CDR3. This chain connects TRBV13-3 to TRBJ2-7, with TRBD1 identical over 11 bases. The CDR3 has 13 residues. Germline V gives CDR1 NNHDY, CDR2 SYVADS. CDR3 DNA (partial): TGTGCCAGCAGCCCGGGACAGGGGGAT. Its protein is CASSPGQGD. Given in full, the CDR3 is CASSPGQGDEQYF.

This clone came up a few times. Mouse germline and gene names are used. Coverage ceases 4 residues before the CDR3 finishes, and the germline J gene fills in the end. The V call is TRBV5, the J call TRBJ2-5, with 9 nucleotides matching TRBD2. This CDR3 comprises 16 residues. Germline V CDR1 and CDR2: LGHNA, YNLKQL (reference sequence). J was trimmed by 0 bases and V by 2 bases; bases with no gene match: 3. CDR3: CASSQRLGDNQDTQYF. CDR3 bases read: TGTGCCAGCAGCCAAAGACTGGGGGATAACCAAGAC.

There are a few counts of this clone. Any gene name here is a mouse gene name. The read is 4 residues too short to cover the CDR3 end, so that end is filled in from the germline J gene. Other DNA sequences in the same sample also yield this CDR3. This rearrangement joins TRBV5 to TRBJ2-7; D is perhaps TRBD2 (6 bases). The CDR3 length is 14 residues. Trimming removed 4 bases from V and 0 bases from J, with 10 bases in between. CDR1 LGHNA and CDR2 YNLKQL come from the germline V gene (reference sequence). The CDR3 here is CASSPLGVSYEQYF. The CDR3 bases that were read are TGTGCCAGCAGCCCCTTGGGGGTCTCCTAT.

This clone has more than one count but fewer than ten. Each gene name is a mouse one. The read ends 4 residues early relative to the CDR3; the germline J gene fills the gap. The chain recombines TRBV13-1 with TRBJ1-2; no reliable D call. The CDR3 runs 14 residues. V lost 0 bases, J lost 0 bases, and 6 bases lay in between. Germline lookup yields CDR1 NSHNY and CDR2 SYGAGN. CDR3 loop: CASSDASANSDYTF. The covered CDR3 bases are TGTGCCAGCAGTGATGCATCAGCAAACTCC.

Remarks on this clone: All gene names here are mouse names. Coverage ceases 4 residues before the CDR3 finishes, and the germline J gene fills in the end. This sequence joins TRBV31 and TRBJ2-4; 10 bases are shared with TRBD2. V was pared by 4 bases and J by 0 bases, with 4 bases of the junction left unmatched. The CDR3 is 15 amino acids. The germline V gene encodes CDR1 GKSSPN and CDR2 SITVG. The CDR3 sequence: CAWTLLGGSQNTLYF. CDR3 DNA, as far as it was read: TGTGCCTGGACCCTACTGGGGGGGAGTCAAAAC.

This clone was seen more than once but under ten times. Genes here carry mouse names. The missing CDR3 end, 4 residues past where the read stops, is filled in from the germline J gene. The chain is built from TRBV13-1 and TRBJ2-3, with 9 nucleotides matching TRBD2. Germline V lookup: CDR1 NSHNY, CDR2 SYGAGN. V was pared by 2 bases and J by 0 bases, with 7 bases of the junction left unmatched. The CDR3 has 17 amino acids. CDR3: CASSETGGLSSAETLYF. The sequenced CDR3 bases are TGTGCCAGCAGTGAAACTGGGGGGCTCTCTAGTGCAGAA.

There are a few counts of this clone. Genes here carry mouse names. The read halts 4 residues ahead of the CDR3 end, with the missing end drawn from the germline J gene. This sample also contains other DNA sequences that code for the same CDR3. The chain has TRBV13-2 and TRBJ2-2, with D possibly being TRBD1 (5 bases). V was trimmed by 0 bases and J by 0 bases, leaving 9 bases between them. Germline V gene sequence: CDR1 NNHNN, CDR2 SYGAGS (reference sequence). This CDR3 spans 16 amino acids. The sequenced CDR3 bases are TGTGCCAGCGGTGATGCAAGGGGAGCAAACACCGGG. This encodes CASGDARGANTG. The CDR3 reads in full as CASGDARGANTGQLYF.

Note on this clone: Gene labels here are mouse ones. Read coverage stops 4 residues before the CDR3 terminus; the germline J gene supplies the remainder. The chain uses TRBV19 and TRBJ2-1; 9 bases are shared with TRBD2. There are 15 residues in the CDR3. The V gene end was trimmed by 5 bases and the J gene end by 0 bases; junction bases not matched to a gene: 3. Germline loops: CDR1 FNHDT, CDR2 SITEND (reference sequence). The CDR3 protein is CASRLGGYNYAEQFF. Partial CDR3 DNA: TGTGCCAGCAGGCTGGGGGGGTATAACTATGCT.

This clone showed up just a few times. Germline and genes here are mouse. The DNA read from the CDR3 is TGTGCCTGGAGTCGCTCCGGGACAGCGAACACA. Protein product: CAWSRSGTANT. The full-length CDR3 reads as CAWSRSGTANTEVFF. The chain carries TRBV31 and TRBJ1-1, with 7 positions matching TRBD1. The read finishes 4 residues shy of the CDR3 end, and the germline J gene is used to complete it. V trimming: 1 base; J trimming: 1 base; junction bases outside the gene matches: 6. The CDR3 contains 15 residues. CDR1 GKSSPN and CDR2 SITVG come from the germline V gene.

This clone was observed a handful of times. Gene names denote mouse genes. From the germline J gene comes the end of the CDR3, since the read stops 4 residues before it. J is TRBJ2-5 and V is TRBV19; 8 nucleotides match TRBD2. The CDR3 extends over 13 amino acids. The germline V gene has CDR1 FNHDT and CDR2 SITEND (reference sequence). This chain's CDR3 is CASSKGGQDTQYF. CDR3 bases read: TGTGCCAGCAGTAAGGGGGGGCAGGAC.

Regarding this clone: The listed genes are named as in mouse. Read data end 4 residues before the CDR3 end; the end is taken from the germline J gene. This sample includes further DNA sequences coding for the same CDR3. The chain combines TRBV1 with TRBJ1-1; 8 bases line up with TRBD1. V lost 3 bases, J lost 1 base, and 1 base stayed unmatched. The CDR3 sequence is 14 residues long. Germline V gene sequence: CDR1 NSQYPW, CDR2 LRSPGD (reference sequence). The CDR3 here is CTCSATGANTEVFF. The CDR3 bases that were read are TGCACCTGCAGTGCGACAGGGGCGAACACA. The full variable domain, rest sourced from reference TRBV1 and TRBJ1-1, is VTLLEQNPRWRLVPRGQAVNLRCILKNSQYPWMSWYQQDLQKQLQWLFTLRSPGDKEVKSLPGADYLATRVTDTELRLQVANMSQGRTLYCTCSATGANTEVFFGKGTRLTVV.

About this clone itself: Genes here carry mouse names. The DNA ends 4 residues before the CDR3 does, and the rest of the CDR3 is filled in from the germline J gene. V and J are TRBV19 and TRBJ2-5; 9 bases align to TRBD1. V shed 6 bases and J 1 base; nucleotides not matched to a gene: 6. The CDR3 runs to 15 residues. CDR1 and CDR2 (germline): FNHDT, SITEND (reference sequence). CDR3: CASKPGQGHQDTQYF. CDR3 DNA (partial): TGTGCCAGCAAACCGGGACAGGGCCACCAAGAC.

Regarding this clone: Mouse gene names and germline throughout. The chain's CDR3 is CASSPPDWGGAYEQYF. Partial CDR3 DNA: TGTGCCAGCAGCCCCCCGGATTGGGGGGGCGCCTAT. This chain links TRBV3 with TRBJ2-7; 9 nucleotides agree with TRBD2. The sequence runs out 4 residues before the end of the CDR3; the remainder is reconstructed from the germline J gene. Germline lookup yields CDR1 SNHLY and CDR2 FYNGKV (reference sequence). Trimming cost V 5 bases and J 2 bases; bases outside gene matches: 10. The CDR3 consists of 16 residues.

To note about this clone: Mouse germline and gene names are used. The CDR3 extends 4 residues past the end of the read, so its final part is completed from the germline J gene. This chain uses TRBV4 with TRBJ2-7, with 11 bases lining up with TRBD2. This CDR3 contains 14 residues. Germline CDR1 is LGHDT and CDR2 is YNNKQL (reference sequence). V lost 4 bases, J lost 3 bases, and 2 bases stayed unmatched. CDR3 DNA, as far as it was read: TGTGCCAGCAGCTTGGGACTGGGGGTCTAT. It encodes CASSLGLGVY. The entire CDR3 is CASSLGLGVYEQYF.

This clone was found a few times. All gene names here are mouse names. The CDR3 extends 4 residues past the end of the read, so its final part is completed from the germline J gene. The chain links TRBV5 to TRBJ2-2; possible D gene TRBD1, 6 bases. The germline V gene encodes CDR1 LGHNA and CDR2 YNLKQL (reference sequence). The CDR3 extends over 15 amino acids. V was shortened by 1 base and J by 2 bases, with 8 bases between the two germline ends. The CDR3 DNA, read in part, is TGTGCCAGCAGCCAAGGGACAGTCAACACCGGG. Translation gives CASSQGTVNTG. The full CDR3 is CASSQGTVNTGQLYF.

In its sample, this clone was seen many times. Gene names denote mouse genes. The read halts 4 residues ahead of the CDR3 end, with the missing end drawn from the germline J gene. The identical CDR3 is also encoded by other nucleotide sequences in the sample. V gene TRBV13-2 combines with J gene TRBJ1-2, with TRBD1 matching 8 bases. The junction had 0 bases not matched to a gene; V was cut back by 5 bases and J by 0 bases. This CDR3 comprises 13 residues. From germline, CDR1 is NNHNN and CDR2 SYGAGS (reference sequence). The CDR3 loop is CASGQGANSDYTF. The part of the CDR3 DNA that was read is TGTGCCAGCGGACAGGGGGCAAACTCC.

Comments on this clone: Genes and germline come from the mouse. The read ends 4 residues early relative to the CDR3; the germline J gene fills the gap. The same CDR3 can be traced to other DNA sequences in this sample. V usage is TRBV13-3 and J usage is TRBJ2-5; 11 bases align to TRBD2. The CDR3 has 14 amino acids. Per the germline V gene, CDR1 is NNHDY and CDR2 is SYVADS. The sequenced CDR3 bases are TGTGCCAGCAGCAGACTGGGGGGGGAAGAC. Encoded protein: CASSRLGGED. In full, the CDR3 reads CASSRLGGEDTQYF.

This clone was observed a handful of times. Gene names are the mouse ones. Read coverage stops 4 residues before the CDR3 terminus; the germline J gene supplies the remainder. The J gene is TRBJ2-1, the V gene TRBV19; TRBD1 might be the D (6 bases). The CDR3 spans 15 residues. The germline V gene encodes CDR1 FNHDT and CDR2 SITEND (reference sequence). V lost 4 bases and J lost 4, with 15 bases in between. CDR3 bases read: TGTGCCAGCAGTTTAGGGGGAATGGGATATGCT. It codes for CASSLGGMGYA. The full CDR3 protein is CASSLGGMGYAEQFF.

Comments on this clone: Gene labels here are mouse ones. The CDR3 end lies 4 residues beyond the end of the read and is filled in from the germline J gene. The gene calls are TRBV1 and TRBJ1-2; unclear D gene. The CDR3 is made up of 14 amino acids. Germline assignment: CDR1 NSQYPW and CDR2 LRSPGD (reference sequence). The V end lost 0 bases, the J end lost 0 bases, and 5 bases lay between the germline ends. The CDR3 is CTCSADQTNSDYTF. The DNA read from the CDR3 is TGCACCTGCAGTGCAGATCAGACAAACTCC. Filled out from reference TRBV1 and TRBJ1-2, the complete variable domain reads VTLLEQNPRWRLVPRGQAVNLRCILKNSQYPWMSWYQQDLQKQLQWLFTLRSPGDKEVKSLPGADYLATRVTDTELRLQVANMSQGRTLYCTCSADQTNSDYTFGSGTRLLVI.